A single TCR beta chain is shown here with its context. This specimen comes from a study of technical replicates of blood from a few donors. Trimming left V 0 bases short and J 1 base short, with 9 bases between. This CDR3 region has 15 residues. Germline V gene data show CDR1 as MGHRA and CDR2 as YSYEKL. Only in-frame clones appear in the TCRdb table, and some are missing; sequencing was by immunoSEQ multiplex PCR. The sample lists about 56,000 clones, about 95% occurring once. The source material was PBMCs. The chain has TRBV4-1 and TRBJ1-1, with a weak D call TRBD1 (5 bases). This clonotype was obtained from a human donor in good health. Some clones in this sample may be carry-over from other donors' samples. CDR3 nucleotides: TGCGCCAGCAGCCAAGAACAGGTTAAGAACACTGAAGCTTTCTTT. It specifies CASSQEQVKNTEAFF.